This T cell receptor (beta chain) was recorded in a study of early T cells in non-severe SARS-CoV-2 infection. The overall study: Unsorted whole blood bulk RNA was sequenced, with unpaired chains.

Germline lookup yields CDR1 SGHRS and CDR2 YFSETQ. V was pared by 4 bases and J by 3 bases, with 22 bases between. This CDR3 is 18 amino acids long. MiXCR, run by TCRdb on the 5' RACE reads, gives a single entry per CDR3 protein. The repertoire has some 60,000 distinct CDR3 sequences, roughly a tenth of them found once; the top ten carry approximately 1.1%. Sequenced material: whole blood. The chain has TRBV5-1 and TRBJ1-4; D might be TRBD1 (6 bases). This TCR was sampled from an adult who was a healthcare worker with PCR-confirmed SARS-CoV-2 infection or an uninfected control (not recorded which). In nucleotides, the CDR3 is TGCGCCAGCAGCCAGCGGGGCCTCCCTCCAGGGGCTAATGAAAAACTGTTTTTT. This codes for CASSQRGLPPGANEKLFF. Variable domain in full (rest from reference TRBV5-1 and TRBJ1-4): KAGVTQTPRYLIKTRGQQVTLSCSPISGHRSVSWYQQTPGQGLQFLFEYFSETQRNKGNFPGRFSGRQFSNSRSEMNVSTLELGDSALYLCASSQRGLPPGANEKLFFGSGTQLSVL.